A single TCR beta chain is shown here with its context. Its specificity is unknown. The record originates from a study of T cell responses to AZD1222 COVID-19 vaccine. Study outcomes and limitations: Repertoires were obtained only post-peak T cell response.

The method was immunoSEQ multiplex PCR; TCRdb's version includes in-frame clones alone and lacks a portion of them. The table includes about 120,000 clones, about nine tenths detected once. This receptor was identified in an adult in good health. Sample: peripheral blood, taken on day 0 of AZD1222 vaccination.

The CDR3 is CASSRRQDEAFF. The CDR3 DNA sequence: TGTGCCAGTAGTAGACGACAAGATGAAGCTTTCTTT. The chain joins TRBV19 to TRBJ1-1; D not resolved. Between the trimmed V and J ends, which lost 4 bases and 7 bases, there was a span of 10 bases. Looked up from germline, CDR1 is LNHDA and CDR2 is SQIVND (reference sequence). This CDR3 has 12 residues.